The 31 T cell receptor beta chains reported below all come from one sample, sequenced in a study of T cells in localized non-small cell lung cancer (dated by TCRdb to 2018 to 2020). Library preparation employed the immunoSEQ multiplex PCR assay. Not all clones reach the TCRdb copy of this immuneACCESS table, which keeps in-frame sequences only. Checked studies attribute under half of the gap to unresolved V genes and leave the rest unexplained. The sample table lists 35,000 to 40,000 clones, 80% to 90% of them with a count of one. Around 2.9% of the sample lies in the top ten. The sample here was peripheral blood, taken before any cancer treatment. The receptors were gathered from a woman aged 40-75 years with stage I lung adenocarcinoma.

The chain is built from TRBV30 and TRBJ1-1, with 8 bases that match TRBD1. The germline gives CDR1 GTSNPN, CDR2 SVGIG (reference sequence). Germline trimming cut 1 base from V and 1 base from J; bases unmatched to any gene: 2. The CDR3 consists of 14 residues. CDR3 amino acids: CAWSADRENTEAFF. The CDR3 DNA follows: TGTGCCTGGAGTGCGGACAGGGAGAACACTGAAGCTTTCTTT.

The J gene is TRBJ2-5, the V gene TRBV2; 11 bases align to TRBD1. Germline CDR1 SNHLY, CDR2 FYNNEI. The V gene end was trimmed by 8 bases and the J gene end by 4 bases; junction bases not matched to a gene: 6. This CDR3 is 14 amino acids long. The CDR3 coding sequence is TGTGCCAGCGGGGGACAGGGGGAGACAGAGACCCAGTACTTC. It translates to CASGGQGETETQYF.

The chain is built from TRBV19 and TRBJ2-4; D is ambiguous. The CDR3 consists of 16 residues. With 6 bases removed from V and 0 bases from J, the gap between germline ends came to 15 bases. In germline, CDR1 is LNHDA, CDR2 SQIVND (reference sequence). CDR3 DNA: TGTGCCAGTAGCGAGGTGGCAGAAGTAGCCAAAAACATTCAGTACTTC. It is translated as CASSEVAEVAKNIQYF.

The chain combines TRBV27 with TRBJ2-1, with D tentatively TRBD2 (6 bases). This CDR3 is 17 amino acids long. The ends were cut back, 6 bases at V and 0 bases at J, with 18 bases in the middle. Germline loops: CDR1 MNHEY, CDR2 SMNVEV (reference sequence). The DNA of the CDR3 is TGTGCCAGCAGAGACCCCGGAGCGGAGGGCTCCTACAATGAGCAGTTCTTC. Protein product: CASRDPGAEGSYNEQFF.

This rearrangement joins TRBV7-2 to TRBJ1-5; 10 positions agree with TRBD1. The CDR3 covers 14 residues. V lost 4 bases, J lost 6 bases, and 3 bases stayed unmatched. Germline assignment: CDR1 SGHTA and CDR2 FQGNSA. The CDR3 loop reads CASSSRQGAQPQHF. Written as DNA, the CDR3 is TGTGCCAGCAGCTCCCGACAGGGGGCTCAGCCCCAGCATTTT.

The J gene is TRBJ2-1, the V gene TRBV30; D unclear. This CDR3 spans 13 amino acids. Germline loops: CDR1 GTSNPN, CDR2 SVGIG (reference sequence). V was cut by 4 bases and J by 5 bases, with 12 bases left in between. The CDR3 coding sequence is TGTGCCTGGATGTGGCCCTCTGACAATGAGCAGTTCTTC. Its protein is CAWMWPSDNEQFF.

The chain has TRBV6-5 and TRBJ1-2; D not certain. The CDR3 is made up of 12 amino acids. The V gene lost 6 bases and the J gene lost 6 bases, with 11 bases spanning the gap. The germline V gene encodes CDR1 MNHEY and CDR2 SVGAGI. The CDR3 sequence: CASRQQLHGYTF. The CDR3 coding sequence is TGTGCCAGCAGACAACAGTTGCATGGCTACACCTTC.

The chain links TRBV19 to TRBJ2-7; TRBD1 matches at 7 bases. The junction had 10 bases not matched to a gene; V was cut back by 6 bases and J by 2 bases. The germline V gene has CDR1 LNHDA and CDR2 SQIVND (reference sequence). The CDR3 has 15 residues. In nucleotides, the CDR3 is TGTGCCAGTAGCTCACAGGGGTGGCCTGCCTACGAGCAGTACTTC. The encoded protein is CASSSQGWPAYEQYF.

The chain links TRBV27 to TRBJ2-5; 10 bases match TRBD1. The J call may be faulty, since TRBJ2-7 better matches the DNA end. The CDR3 contains 15 residues. Germline assignment: CDR1 MNHEY and CDR2 SMNVEV (reference sequence). The CDR3 region is CASSLRQGARNEQYF. The CDR3 DNA sequence: TGTGCCAGCAGTTTAAGACAGGGGGCGCGAAACGAGCAGTACTTC.

The J gene is TRBJ2-1, the V gene TRBV6-5; D possibly corresponds to TRBD2 (6 bases). CDR3 length: 14 residues. Looked up from germline, CDR1 is MNHEY and CDR2 is SVGAGI. The V gene lost 6 bases and the J gene lost 0 bases, with 9 bases spanning the gap. As DNA, the CDR3 is TGTGCCAGCAGCCCGGGGGACTCCTACAATGAGCAGTTCTTC. Translated, it gives CASSPGDSYNEQFF.

This chain uses TRBV7-2 with TRBJ2-2; 8 positions agree with TRBD1. The germline CDR1 and CDR2 sequences are SGHTA and FQGNSA. This CDR3 has 14 amino acids. Unmatched junction bases numbered 3, after V lost 2 bases and J lost 7 bases. The CDR3: CASSLQDRVGELFF. CDR3 nucleotide sequence: TGTGCCAGCAGCTTACAGGACAGGGTCGGGGAGCTGTTTTTT.

The count of this clone is one. Written as DNA, the CDR3 is TGCGCCAGTCAGGAGAGACCCAGCACAGATACGCAGTATTTT. Protein product: CASQERPSTDTQYF. The V and J genes are TRBV5-1 and TRBJ2-3, with D hard to call. The CDR3 is 14 amino acids. The ends were cut back, 8 bases at V and 0 bases at J, with 13 bases in the middle. Germline CDR1 is SGHRS and CDR2 is YFSETQ.

The rearrangement links TRBV7-6 to TRBJ2-5; no definite D call. Deletions cut 1 base from V and 5 bases from J, with 8 bases between. Germline V gene lookup returns CDR1 SGHVS and CDR2 FNYEAQ. This CDR3 is 13 amino acids long. In nucleotides, the CDR3 is TGTGCCAGCAGCTTAGTTAAGACCGAGACCCAGTACTTC. Translated, it gives CASSLVKTETQYF.

By sample share, this clone is medium-sized. The CDR3 DNA reads TGTGCCTGGAGTGGGTCCCCTCCTGGTGAAAAACTGTTTTTT. Its translation is CAWSGSPPGEKLFF. The chain combines TRBV30 with TRBJ1-4; unclear D gene. The V and J ends lost 1 base and 7 bases respectively, with 13 bases between them. The germline V gene encodes CDR1 GTSNPN and CDR2 SVGIG (reference sequence). The CDR3 has 14 amino acids.

The chain recombines TRBV30 with TRBJ1-3; perhaps TRBD1 as D (6 bases). The CDR3 covers 15 residues. The V gene's germline CDR1 is GTSNPN and CDR2 SVGIG (reference sequence). The V gene lost 3 bases and the J gene lost 0 bases, with 12 bases spanning the gap. This CDR3 reads CAWSAPGVSGNTIYF. CDR3 nucleotides: TGTGCCTGGAGCGCCCCAGGGGTCTCTGGAAACACCATATATTTT.

This clone came up a few times. The chain recombines TRBV19 with TRBJ1-2, with D unclear. CDR1 is LNHDA and CDR2 is SQIVND in the germline V gene (reference sequence). This CDR3 is 13 amino acids long. Between the trimmed V and J ends, which lost 6 bases and 8 bases, there was a span of 16 bases. CDR3 residues: CASRGLRRHGYTF. DNA of the CDR3: TGTGCCAGTAGGGGGTTGAGACGGCACGGCTACACCTTC.

CDR3 DNA sequence: TGTGCCAGCAGTTCAGACGGAGAAAGCGAGGAGCAGTACTTC. Protein product: CASSSDGESEEQYF. The gene calls are TRBV28 and TRBJ2-7; D is unclear. Trimming cost V 4 bases and J 7 bases, with 17 bases left between them. The CDR3 spans 14 residues. Germline V gene data show CDR1 as MDHEN and CDR2 as SYDVKM.

This clone has a single count. One junction end does not reproduce the germline sequence, and a read error may be involved. The CDR3 spells CSVRTSGRWDF. The CDR3 DNA is TGCAGCGTTAGGACTAGCGGGAGATGGGACTTC. This rearrangement joins TRBV29-1 to TRBJ2-7, with 13 positions matching TRBD2. The CDR3 consists of 11 residues. The germline V gene has CDR1 SQVTM and CDR2 ANQGSEA.

The J gene is TRBJ2-3, the V gene TRBV19; D is uncertain. The CDR3 has 16 residues. Trimming removed 6 bases from V and 2 bases from J, with 18 bases in between. Looked up from germline, CDR1 is LNHDA and CDR2 is SQIVND (reference sequence). The CDR3 loop is CASSKYALLITDTQYF. The CDR3 nucleotides read TGTGCCAGTAGCAAATACGCACTCCTAATCACAGATACGCAGTATTTT.

This sequence joins TRBV7-9 and TRBJ2-7; D possibly corresponds to TRBD1 (6 bases). From germline, CDR1 is SEHNR and CDR2 FQNEAQ (reference sequence). V gave up 5 bases and J gave up 0 bases, with 14 bases separating them. The CDR3 covers 15 residues. The chain's CDR3 is CASSRVGDTSYEQYF. Written as DNA, the CDR3 is TGTGCCAGCAGCCGGGTGGGGGACACCTCCTACGAGCAGTACTTC.

This chain connects TRBV19 to TRBJ2-2; D is undetermined. Trimming pared 6 bases from V and 8 bases from J, leaving 7 bases between. The germline CDR1 and CDR2 sequences are LNHDA and SQIVND (reference sequence). The CDR3 has 11 residues. Here the CDR3 reads CASRLAGELFF. CDR3 nucleotides: TGTGCCAGTAGGTTGGCTGGGGAGCTGTTTTTT.

This chain uses TRBV7-8 with TRBJ2-7; no definite D call. Germline-derived CDR1 and CDR2 are SGHVS and FQNEAQ. The V and J ends lost 5 bases and 6 bases respectively, with 14 bases between them. CDR3 length: 13 amino acids. In DNA, the CDR3 is TGTGCCAGCAGCCACTCCTCAGCGCGCGAGCAGTACTTC. As protein: CASSHSSAREQYF.

This chain joins TRBV7-8 and TRBJ2-5, with D perhaps being TRBD1 or TRBD2 (7 bases each). Trimming pared 7 bases from V and 2 bases from J, leaving 14 bases between. This CDR3 has 14 residues. CDR1 SGHVS and CDR2 FQNEAQ come from the germline V gene. This CDR3 is CASTQGGTQETQYF. The CDR3 region has the DNA TGTGCCAGCACCCAGGGGGGGACGCAAGAGACCCAGTACTTC.

This chain links TRBV6-5 with TRBJ2-2; possibly TRBD2 for D (6 bases). Germline assignment: CDR1 MNHEY and CDR2 SVGAGI. Trimming pared 7 bases from V and 8 bases from J, leaving 17 bases between. CDR3 length: 14 amino acids. The chain's CDR3 is CASTHSTSAGELFF. In DNA form, the CDR3 reads TGTGCCAGCACACACTCGACTAGTGCAGGGGAGCTGTTTTTT.

The chain recombines TRBV10-3 with TRBJ2-7, with D possibly TRBD2 on 5 matching bases. The V and J ends lost 1 base and 4 bases respectively, with 17 bases between them. CDR1 is ENHRY and CDR2 is SYGVKD in the germline V gene. CDR3 length: 16 residues. The CDR3 region has the DNA TGTGCCATCAGTGAGTTAGGAGGAGGAGGCTCATACGAGCAGTACTTC. Its translation is CAISELGGGGSYEQYF.

This clone has just a few counts. The chain employs TRBV6-5 and TRBJ2-2, with D perhaps matching TRBD2 (6 bases). The length of the CDR3 is 14 residues. Germline V lookup: CDR1 MNHEY, CDR2 SVGAGI. V lost 6 bases, J lost 0 bases, and 8 bases lay in between. The CDR3 is CASRGTSNTGELFF. The CDR3 DNA is TGTGCCAGCAGGGGGACTTCGAACACCGGGGAGCTGTTTTTT.

The chain uses TRBV6-5 and TRBJ2-7, with TRBD2 identical over 8 bases. The CDR3 consists of 15 residues. Looked up from germline, CDR1 is MNHEY and CDR2 is SVGAGI. V trimming: 6 bases; J trimming: 5 bases; junction bases outside the gene matches: 12. DNA for the CDR3: TGTGCCAGCAGCCCCGGCGGGACTAGTTCCCACGAGCAGTACTTC. Amino acids: CASSPGGTSSHEQYF.

The chain combines TRBV6-4 with TRBJ1-5, with D possibly being TRBD1 (5 bases). The CDR3 extends over 14 amino acids. Germline V gene lookup returns CDR1 MRHNA and CDR2 SNTAGT. The ends were cut back, 3 bases at V and 8 bases at J, with 14 bases in the middle. The chain's CDR3 is CASSEQGLGEPQHF. CDR3 nucleotides: TGTGCCAGCAGTGAGCAGGGTCTGGGTGAGCCCCAGCATTTT.

The V call is TRBV5-1, the J call TRBJ2-1, with TRBD2 matching 7 bases. This CDR3 region has 15 residues. Per the germline V gene, CDR1 is SGHRS and CDR2 is YFSETQ. Germline trimming cut 0 bases from V and 7 bases from J; bases unmatched to any gene: 7. The CDR3 reads CASSLGLAESNEQFF. The CDR3 nucleotides are TGCGCCAGCAGCTTGGGTCTAGCGGAGAGTAATGAGCAGTTCTTC.

The chain couples TRBV4-1 to TRBJ1-5; TRBD1 is a possible D gene (6 bases). In germline, CDR1 is MGHRA, CDR2 YSYEKL. V lost 0 bases and J 0 bases, leaving 12 bases between the germline ends. The CDR3 covers 17 residues. CDR3 protein: CASSQDGQPNSNQPQHF. The CDR3 bases are TGCGCCAGCAGCCAAGATGGACAGCCAAATAGCAATCAGCCCCAGCATTTT.

The genes are TRBV10-3 and TRBJ1-5; D remains unclear. V shed 4 bases and J shed 6 bases, with 10 bases lying between them. Per germline, CDR1 ENHRY and CDR2 SYGVKD. The CDR3 is made up of 13 amino acids. CDR3 in amino acids: CAISGGVGQPQHF. In nucleotides, the CDR3 is TGTGCCATCAGTGGAGGAGTGGGTCAGCCCCAGCATTTT.